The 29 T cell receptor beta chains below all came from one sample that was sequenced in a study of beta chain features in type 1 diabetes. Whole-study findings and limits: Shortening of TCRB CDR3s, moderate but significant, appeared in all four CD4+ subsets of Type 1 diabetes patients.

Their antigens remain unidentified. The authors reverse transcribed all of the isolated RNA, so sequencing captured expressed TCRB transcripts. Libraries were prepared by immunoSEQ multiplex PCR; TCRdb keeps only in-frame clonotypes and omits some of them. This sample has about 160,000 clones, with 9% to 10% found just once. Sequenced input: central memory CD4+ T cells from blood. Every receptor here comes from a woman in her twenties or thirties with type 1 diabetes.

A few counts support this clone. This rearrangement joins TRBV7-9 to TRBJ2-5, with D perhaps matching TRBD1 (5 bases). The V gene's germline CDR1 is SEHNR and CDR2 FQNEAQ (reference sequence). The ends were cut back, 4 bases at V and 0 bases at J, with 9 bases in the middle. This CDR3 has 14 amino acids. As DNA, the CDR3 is TGTGCCAGCAGCTCTGACAGATACCAAGAGACCCAGTACTTC. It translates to CASSSDRYQETQYF.

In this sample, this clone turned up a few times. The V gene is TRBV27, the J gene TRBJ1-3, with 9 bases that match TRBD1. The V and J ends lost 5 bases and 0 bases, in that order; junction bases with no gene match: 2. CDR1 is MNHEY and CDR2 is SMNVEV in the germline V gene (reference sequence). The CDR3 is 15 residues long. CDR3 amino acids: CASSPTGGSGNTIYF. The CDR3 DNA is TGTGCCAGCAGTCCGACAGGGGGCTCTGGAAACACCATATATTTT.

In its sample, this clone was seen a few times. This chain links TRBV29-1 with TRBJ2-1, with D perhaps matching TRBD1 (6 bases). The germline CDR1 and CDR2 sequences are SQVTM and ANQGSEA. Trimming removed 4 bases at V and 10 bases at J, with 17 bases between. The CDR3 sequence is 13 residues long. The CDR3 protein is CSVVQGIRGEQFF. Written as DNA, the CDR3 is TGCAGCGTTGTACAGGGTATTAGAGGGGAGCAGTTCTTC.

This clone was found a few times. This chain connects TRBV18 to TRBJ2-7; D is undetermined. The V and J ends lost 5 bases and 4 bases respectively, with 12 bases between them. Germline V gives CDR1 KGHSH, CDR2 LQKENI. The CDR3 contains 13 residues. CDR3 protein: CASSATNGYEQYF. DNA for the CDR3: TGTGCCAGCTCAGCGACGAACGGGTACGAGCAGTACTTC.

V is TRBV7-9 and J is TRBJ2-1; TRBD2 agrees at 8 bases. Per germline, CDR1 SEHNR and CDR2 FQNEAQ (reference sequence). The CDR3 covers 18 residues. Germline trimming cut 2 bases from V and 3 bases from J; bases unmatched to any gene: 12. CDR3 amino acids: CASSLFVLSGMLYNEQFF. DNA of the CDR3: TGTGCCAGCAGCTTATTCGTCCTTAGCGGGATGCTCTACAATGAGCAGTTCTTC.

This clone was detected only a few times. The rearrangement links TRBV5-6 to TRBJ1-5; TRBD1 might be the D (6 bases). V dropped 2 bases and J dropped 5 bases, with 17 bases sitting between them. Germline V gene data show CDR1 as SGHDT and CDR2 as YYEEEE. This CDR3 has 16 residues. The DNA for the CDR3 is TGTGCCAGCAGCTTACTCCGGACAGCCCGCGATCAGCCCCAGCATTTT. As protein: CASSLLRTARDQPQHF.

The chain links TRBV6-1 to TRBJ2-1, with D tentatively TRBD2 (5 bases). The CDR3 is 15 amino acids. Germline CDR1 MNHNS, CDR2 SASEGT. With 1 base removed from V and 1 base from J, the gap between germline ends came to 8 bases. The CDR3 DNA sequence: TGTGCCAGCAGTGAAGTTGGAGGATCCTACAATGAGCAGTTCTTC. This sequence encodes CASSEVGGSYNEQFF.

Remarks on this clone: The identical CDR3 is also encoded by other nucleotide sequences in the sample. CDR3: CASSSQGSQPQHF. The CDR3 DNA reads TGTGCCAGCAGCTCCCAGGGGAGTCAGCCCCAGCATTTT. The V call is TRBV2, the J call TRBJ1-5, with D maybe TRBD1 (6 bases). Germline values: CDR1 SNHLY, CDR2 FYNNEI. Trimming removed 6 bases from V and 6 bases from J, with 12 bases in between. This CDR3 spans 13 amino acids.

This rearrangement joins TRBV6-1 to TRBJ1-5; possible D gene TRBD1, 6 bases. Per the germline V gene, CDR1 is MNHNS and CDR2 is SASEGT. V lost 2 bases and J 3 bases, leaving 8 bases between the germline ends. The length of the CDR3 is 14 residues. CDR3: CASSERTVNQPQHF. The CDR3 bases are TGTGCCAGCAGTGAACGGACAGTCAATCAGCCCCAGCATTTT.

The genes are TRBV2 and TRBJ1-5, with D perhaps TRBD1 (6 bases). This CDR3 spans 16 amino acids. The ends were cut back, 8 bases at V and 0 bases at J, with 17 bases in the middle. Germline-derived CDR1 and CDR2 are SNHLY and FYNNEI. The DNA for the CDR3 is TGTGCCAGCCAGGGGTCCGTATTCAGTAGCAATCAGCCCCAGCATTTT. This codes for CASQGSVFSSNQPQHF.

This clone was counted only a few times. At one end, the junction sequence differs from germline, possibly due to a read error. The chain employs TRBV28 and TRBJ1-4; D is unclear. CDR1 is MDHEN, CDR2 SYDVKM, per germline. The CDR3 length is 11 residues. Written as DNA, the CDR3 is TGTGCCAGCAGTGAAACTGATGGTGCGATTTTT. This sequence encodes CASSETDGAIF.

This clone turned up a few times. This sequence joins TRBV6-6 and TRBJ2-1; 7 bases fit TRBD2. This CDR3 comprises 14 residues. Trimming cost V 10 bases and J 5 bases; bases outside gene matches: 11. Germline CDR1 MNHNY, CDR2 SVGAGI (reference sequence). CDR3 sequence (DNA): TGTGCCACTTCACCTAGCGGTCTTAACAATGAGCAGTTCTTC. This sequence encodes CATSPSGLNNEQFF.

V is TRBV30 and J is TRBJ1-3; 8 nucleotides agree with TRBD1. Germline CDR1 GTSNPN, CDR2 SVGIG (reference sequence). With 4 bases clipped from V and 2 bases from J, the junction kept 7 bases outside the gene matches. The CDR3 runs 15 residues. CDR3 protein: CAWTQGAAAGNTIYF. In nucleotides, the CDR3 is TGTGCCTGGACTCAGGGGGCGGCCGCTGGAAACACCATATATTTT.

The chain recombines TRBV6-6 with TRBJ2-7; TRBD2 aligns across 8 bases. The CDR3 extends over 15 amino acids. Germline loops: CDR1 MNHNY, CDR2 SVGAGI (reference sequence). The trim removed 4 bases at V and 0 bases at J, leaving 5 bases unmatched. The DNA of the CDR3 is TGTGCCAGCAGTTCCCAAGCGGGAGCCTCCTACGAGCAGTACTTC. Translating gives CASSSQAGASYEQYF.

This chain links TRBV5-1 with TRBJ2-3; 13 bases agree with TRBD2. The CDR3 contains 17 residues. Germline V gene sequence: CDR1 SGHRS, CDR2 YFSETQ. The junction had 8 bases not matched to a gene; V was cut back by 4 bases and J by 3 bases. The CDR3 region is CASSLVTSGRRTDTQYF. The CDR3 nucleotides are TGCGCCAGCAGCCTCGTGACTAGCGGGAGGAGGACAGATACGCAGTATTTT.

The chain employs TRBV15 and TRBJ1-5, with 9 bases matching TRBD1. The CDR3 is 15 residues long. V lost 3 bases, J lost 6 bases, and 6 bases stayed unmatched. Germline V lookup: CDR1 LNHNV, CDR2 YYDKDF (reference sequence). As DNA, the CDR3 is TGTGCCACCAGCAGTTTTAGGACAGGGGCTCAGCCCCAGCATTTT. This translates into CATSSFRTGAQPQHF. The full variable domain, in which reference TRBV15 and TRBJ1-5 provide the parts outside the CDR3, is DAMVIQNPRYQVTQFGKPVTLSCSQTLNHNVMYWYQQKSSQAPKLLFHYYDKDFNNEADTPDNFQSRRPNTSFCFLDIRSPGLGDTAMYLCATSSFRTGAQPQHFGDGTRLSIL.

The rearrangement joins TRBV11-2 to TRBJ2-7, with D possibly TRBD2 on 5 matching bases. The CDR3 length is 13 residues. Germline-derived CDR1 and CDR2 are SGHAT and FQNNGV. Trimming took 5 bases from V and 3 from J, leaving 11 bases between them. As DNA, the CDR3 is TGTGCCAGCAGCCCATGGACTGGCTACGAGCAGTACTTC. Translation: CASSPWTGYEQYF.

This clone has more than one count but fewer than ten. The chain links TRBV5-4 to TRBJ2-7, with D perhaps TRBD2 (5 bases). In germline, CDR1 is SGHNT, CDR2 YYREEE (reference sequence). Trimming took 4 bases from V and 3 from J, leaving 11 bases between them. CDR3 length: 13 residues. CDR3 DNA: TGTGCCAGCAGCACGGACTCCTACTACGAGCAGTACTTC. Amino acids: CASSTDSYYEQYF.

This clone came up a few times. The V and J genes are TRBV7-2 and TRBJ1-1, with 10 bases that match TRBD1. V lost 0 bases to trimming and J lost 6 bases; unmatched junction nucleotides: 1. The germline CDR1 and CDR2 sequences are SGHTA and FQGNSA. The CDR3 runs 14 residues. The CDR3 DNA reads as TGTGCCAGCAGCTTAGCTGGACAGGGGGCTGAAGCTTTCTTT. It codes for CASSLAGQGAEAFF.

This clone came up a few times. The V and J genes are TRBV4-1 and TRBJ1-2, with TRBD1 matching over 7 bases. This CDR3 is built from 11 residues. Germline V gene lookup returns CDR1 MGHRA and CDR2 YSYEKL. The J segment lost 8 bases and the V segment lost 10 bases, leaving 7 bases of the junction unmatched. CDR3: CATKGAGGYTF. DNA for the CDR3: TGCGCCACCAAGGGGGCTGGGGGCTACACCTTC.

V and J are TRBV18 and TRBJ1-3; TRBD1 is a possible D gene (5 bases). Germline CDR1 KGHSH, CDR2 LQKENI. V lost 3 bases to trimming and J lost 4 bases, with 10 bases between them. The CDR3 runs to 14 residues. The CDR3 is CASSPDRSGNTIYF. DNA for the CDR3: TGTGCCAGCTCACCCGACAGATCAGGAAACACCATATATTTT.

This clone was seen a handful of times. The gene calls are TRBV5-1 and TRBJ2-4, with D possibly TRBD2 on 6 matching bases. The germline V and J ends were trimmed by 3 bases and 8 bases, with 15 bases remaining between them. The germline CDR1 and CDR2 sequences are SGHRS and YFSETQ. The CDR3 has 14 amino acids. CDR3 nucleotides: TGCGCCAGCAGCTCCGGACGTAGCGGAGACATTCAGTACTTC. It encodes CASSSGRSGDIQYF.

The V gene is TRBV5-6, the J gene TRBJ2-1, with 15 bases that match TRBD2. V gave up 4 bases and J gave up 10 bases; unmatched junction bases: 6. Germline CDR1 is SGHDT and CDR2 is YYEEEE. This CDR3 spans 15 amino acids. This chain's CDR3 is CASSLGLAGGKEQFF. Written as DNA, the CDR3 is TGTGCCAGCAGCCTGGGACTAGCGGGAGGCAAGGAGCAGTTCTTC.

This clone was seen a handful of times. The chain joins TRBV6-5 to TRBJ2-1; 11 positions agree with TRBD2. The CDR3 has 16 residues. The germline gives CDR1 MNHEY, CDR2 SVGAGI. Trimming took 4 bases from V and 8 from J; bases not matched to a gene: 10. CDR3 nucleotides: TGTGCCAGCAGTTCCGGAATAGCGGGAGGGGTCTATGAGCAGTTCTTC. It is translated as CASSSGIAGGVYEQFF.

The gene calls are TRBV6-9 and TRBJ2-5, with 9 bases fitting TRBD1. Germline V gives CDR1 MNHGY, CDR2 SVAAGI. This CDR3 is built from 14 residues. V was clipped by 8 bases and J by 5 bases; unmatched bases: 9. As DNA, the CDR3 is TGTGCCAGCGGAAACAGGGGGCGATGGGAGACCCAGTACTTC. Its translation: CASGNRGRWETQYF.

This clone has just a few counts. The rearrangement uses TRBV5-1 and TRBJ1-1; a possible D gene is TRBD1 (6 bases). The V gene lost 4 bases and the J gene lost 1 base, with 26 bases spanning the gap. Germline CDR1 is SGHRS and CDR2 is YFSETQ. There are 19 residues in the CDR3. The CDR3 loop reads CASSLEWGTGGRRNTEAFF. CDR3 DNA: TGCGCCAGCAGCCTGGAGTGGGGGACCGGGGGGCGTCGGAACACTGAAGCTTTCTTT.

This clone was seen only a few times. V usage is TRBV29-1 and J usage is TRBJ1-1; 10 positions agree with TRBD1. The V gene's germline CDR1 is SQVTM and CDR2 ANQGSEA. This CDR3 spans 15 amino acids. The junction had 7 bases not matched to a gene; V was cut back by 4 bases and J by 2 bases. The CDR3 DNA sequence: TGCAGCGTTGGACAGGGGGCGATAATAAACACTGAAGCTTTCTTT. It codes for CSVGQGAIINTEAFF.

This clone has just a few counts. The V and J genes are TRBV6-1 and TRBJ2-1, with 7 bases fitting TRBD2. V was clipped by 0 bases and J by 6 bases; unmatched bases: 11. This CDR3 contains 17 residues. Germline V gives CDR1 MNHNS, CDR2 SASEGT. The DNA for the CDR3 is TGTGCCAGCAGTGAAGCGGGATGGCGGGAGAAACGCAATGAGCAGTTCTTC. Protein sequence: CASSEAGWREKRNEQFF.

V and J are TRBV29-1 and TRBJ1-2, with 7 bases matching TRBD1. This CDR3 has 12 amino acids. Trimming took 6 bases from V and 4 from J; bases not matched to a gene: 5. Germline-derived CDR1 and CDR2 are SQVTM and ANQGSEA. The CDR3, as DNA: TGCAGCGTGCAGGGGGGCGGCTATGGCTACACCTTC. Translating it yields CSVQGGGYGYTF.